The 31 T cell receptor beta chains presented below share a single source sample, sequenced in a study of blood T cell repertoires in COVID-19. Assay: immunoSEQ multiplex PCR; the TCRdb copy retains only in-frame clones and omits some. The sample yields over 150,000 clones, approximately 80% seen once. Sequenced material: PBMCs or T cells enriched from blood (not recorded which). All receptors come from a man aged 40-55 years who had recovered from COVID-19.

In its sample, this clone was seen a few times. The chain uses TRBV7-2 and TRBJ1-5, with TRBD1 matching 7 bases. Germline V gene lookup returns CDR1 SGHTA and CDR2 FQGNSA. This CDR3 contains 14 residues. V was pared by 4 bases and J by 4 bases, with 4 bases of the junction left unmatched. CDR3 bases: TGTGCCAGCAGCTCTCAACAGGGGAATCAGCCCCAGCATTTT. It is translated as CASSSQQGNQPQHF. The variable domain in full, completed from reference TRBV7-2 and TRBJ1-5, reads GAGVSQSPSNKVTEKGKDVELRCDPISGHTALYWYRQSLGQGLEFLIYFQGNSAPDKSGLPSDRFSAERTGGSVSTLTIQRTQQEDSAVYLCASSSQQGNQPQHFGDGTRLSIL.

This CDR3 reads CASSQGIAGATYEQYF. Here the CDR3 DNA reads TGTGCCAGCAGCCAAGGAATAGCGGGAGCGACCTACGAGCAGTACTTC. The J gene is TRBJ2-7, the V gene TRBV4-2; 9 bases are shared with TRBD2. Germline V gene data show CDR1 as LGHNA and CDR2 as YNFKEQ. Trimming at V came to 1 base and at J to 2 bases, leaving 6 bases not matched to a gene. The CDR3 consists of 16 residues.

This clone was counted only a few times. This chain joins TRBV19 and TRBJ1-1; D possibly corresponds to TRBD1 (5 bases). The germline V gene encodes CDR1 LNHDA and CDR2 SQIVND (reference sequence). V was cut by 11 bases and J by 3 bases, with 16 bases left in between. CDR3 length equals 13 residues. DNA of the CDR3: TGTGCCGTCAGAGTTGGGGGGGACACTGAAGCTTTCTTT. Amino acids: CAVRVGGDTEAFF.

This chain links TRBV6-2 or TRBV6-3 with TRBJ2-3; D ambiguous. The germline CDR1 and CDR2 sequences are MNHEY and SVGEGT. The CDR3 spans 15 residues. The V and J ends lost 3 bases and 0 bases respectively, with 10 bases between them. DNA for the CDR3: TGTGCCAGCAGTTATCTAAAGACTAGCACAGATACGCAGTATTTT. Protein sequence: CASSYLKTSTDTQYF.

The V call is TRBV7-9, the J call TRBJ1-1; D not certain. Germline V gene data show CDR1 as SEHNR and CDR2 as FQNEAQ (reference sequence). CDR3 length: 15 amino acids. V was clipped by 6 bases and J by 3 bases, with 17 bases between them. CDR3 DNA: TGTGCCAGCAGGCCCATTGGAGTCAGCGACACTGAAGCTTTCTTT. Its protein is CASRPIGVSDTEAFF.

The rearrangement links TRBV3-1 (or the pseudogene TRBV3-2) to TRBJ2-1, with 8 bases identical to TRBD2. This CDR3 is 18 amino acids long. CDR1 and CDR2 (germline): LGHDT, YNNKEL (reference sequence). Unmatched junction bases numbered 16, after V lost 6 bases and J lost 3 bases. CDR3 coding DNA: TGTGCCAGCAGTCACGCCCCCTCAATGACTAGCGTCTACAATGAGCAGTTCTTC. Its translation is CASSHAPSMTSVYNEQFF.

The chain is built from TRBV27 and TRBJ2-7, with D possibly TRBD2 on 6 matching bases. Trimming pared 8 bases from V and 0 bases from J, leaving 14 bases between. Germline CDR1 reads MNHEY; CDR2 reads SMNVEV (reference sequence). The CDR3 length is 14 residues. The CDR3 nucleotides are TGTGCCAGCGGTGGGCGGGGAAGCTCCTACGAGCAGTACTTC. This encodes CASGGRGSSYEQYF.

This clone was detected only once. The rearrangement links TRBV18 to TRBJ1-1, with D possibly being TRBD1 (5 bases). The length of the CDR3 is 13 residues. Trimming took off 2 bases at V and 3 bases at J, with 7 bases between the two ends. Germline V gene sequence: CDR1 KGHSH, CDR2 LQKENI. The CDR3: CASSPGADTEAFF. CDR3 sequence (DNA): TGTGCCAGCTCACCAGGGGCTGACACTGAAGCTTTCTTT. The variable domain in full, with the rest retrieved from reference TRBV18 and TRBJ1-1, is NAGVMQNPRHLVRRRGQEARLRCSPMKGHSHVYWYRQLPEEGLKFMVYLQKENIIDESGMPKERFSAEFPKEGPSILRIQQVVRGDSAAYFCASSPGADTEAFFGQGTRLTVV.

The chain couples TRBV18 to TRBJ1-1; D unresolved. CDR1 and CDR2 (germline): KGHSH, LQKENI. The V and J ends lost 6 bases and 4 bases respectively, with 15 bases between them. CDR3 length: 14 residues. The CDR3 is CASSLSVEITEAFF. CDR3 nucleotides: TGTGCCAGCTCCCTCTCCGTGGAGATCACTGAAGCTTTCTTT. The complete variable domain, with remaining parts taken from reference TRBV18 and TRBJ1-1, reads NAGVMQNPRHLVRRRGQEARLRCSPMKGHSHVYWYRQLPEEGLKFMVYLQKENIIDESGMPKERFSAEFPKEGPSILRIQQVVRGDSAAYFCASSLSVEITEAFFGQGTRLTVV.

This clone appeared once. The rearrangement links TRBV6-5 to TRBJ2-7; 10 bases fit TRBD2. The CDR3 is 16 amino acids. In germline, CDR1 is MNHEY, CDR2 SVGAGI. V shed 0 bases, J shed 4 bases, and the junction held 6 bases outside the gene matches. The CDR3 bases are TGTGCCAGCAGTTACTCGGCTAGCGGGAGTCTATACGAGCAGTACTTC. This sequence encodes CASSYSASGSLYEQYF.

The chain couples TRBV2 to TRBJ1-6; D gene unclear. The germline CDR1 and CDR2 sequences are SNHLY and FYNNEI. V lost 8 bases, J lost 0 bases, and 14 bases lay in between. The CDR3 covers 16 residues. CDR3 DNA: TGTGCCAGCTCTCGCAAAGAGAGCTCCTATAATTCACCCCTCCACTTT. This sequence encodes CASSRKESSYNSPLHF. Together with reference TRBV2 and TRBJ1-6, the CDR3 gives the full variable domain: EPEVTQTPSHQVTQMGQEVILRCVPISNHLYFYWYRQILGQKVEFLVSFYNNEISEKSEIFDDQFSVERPDGSNFTLKIRSTKLEDSAMYFCASSRKESSYNSPLHFGNGTRLTVT.

The rearrangement links TRBV5-6 to TRBJ2-7; D is undetermined. CDR3 length equals 12 residues. The V gene's germline CDR1 is SGHDT and CDR2 YYEEEE. V shed 4 bases and J shed 3 bases, with 8 bases lying between them. The CDR3 DNA reads as TGTGCCAGCAGCACCCAGGACTACGAGCAGTACGTC. Its protein is CASSTQDYEQYV.

This clone has just one count. The chain employs TRBV6-1 and TRBJ2-7; TRBD1 matches 10 bases. J gave up 6 bases and V 3 bases, and 8 bases lay outside the gene matches. The germline V gene encodes CDR1 MNHNS and CDR2 SASEGT. This CDR3 comprises 15 residues. The CDR3 protein is CASSEQPRTGGEQYV. CDR3 nucleotides: TGTGCCAGCAGTGAGCAACCCCGGACAGGGGGCGAGCAGTACGTC.

This clone was recorded only once. Within the sample, other DNA sequences also encode this same CDR3. The chain is built from TRBV24-1 and TRBJ2-1; D is perhaps TRBD2 (6 bases). Trimming took 2 bases from V and 0 from J, leaving 10 bases between them. Germline V gene sequence: CDR1 KGHDR, CDR2 SFDVKD. CDR3 size: 16 residues. CDR3 residues: CATSDSSASSYNEQFF. The CDR3 nucleotides are TGTGCCACCAGTGATTCTAGCGCCAGCTCCTACAATGAGCAGTTCTTC.

The chain is built from TRBV19 and TRBJ2-7; TRBD1 agrees at 7 bases. Germline loops: CDR1 LNHDA, CDR2 SQIVND (reference sequence). There are 13 residues in the CDR3. V was clipped by 5 bases and J by 3 bases; unmatched bases: 4. The CDR3 DNA reads TGTGCCAGTAGTCGGGACAGCAACTACGAGCAGTACTTC. It is translated as CASSRDSNYEQYF.

There are a few counts of this clone. CDR3 sequence (DNA): TGTGCCAGCAGCCCCTCGCGAACCGGAAACACCATATATTTT. Amino acids: CASSPSRTGNTIYF. J is TRBJ1-3 and V is TRBV7-9; no clear D. The CDR3 spans 14 residues. Germline CDR1 and CDR2: SEHNR and FQNEAQ (reference sequence). V was pared by 5 bases and J by 4 bases, with 12 bases between.

The chain links TRBV30 to TRBJ1-5, with D perhaps TRBD1 (5 bases). This CDR3 is 13 amino acids long. Trimming pared 0 bases from V and 4 bases from J, leaving 7 bases between. Germline assignment: CDR1 GTSNPN and CDR2 SVGIG (reference sequence). CDR3 in DNA: TGTGCCTGGAGTGTAAAGGGGAATCAGCCCCAGCATTTT. As protein: CAWSVKGNQPQHF.

This clone was seen only a few times. The rearrangement links TRBV5-4 to TRBJ1-3, with a possible D match to TRBD1 (6 bases). The CDR3 totals 14 residues. V was trimmed by 1 base and J by 2 bases, leaving 7 bases between them. Germline V lookup: CDR1 SGHNT, CDR2 YYREEE (reference sequence). The CDR3 region is CASSLQGPGNTIYF. The CDR3 DNA sequence: TGTGCCAGCAGCTTGCAGGGGCCTGGAAACACCATATATTTT.

The chain is built from TRBV6-5 and TRBJ1-1; D call uncertain. The CDR3 consists of 15 residues. Trimming stripped 7 bases from V and 7 bases from J, with 22 bases between. CDR1 is MNHEY, CDR2 SVGAGI, per germline. For the CDR3, the DNA is TGTGCCAGCATTCCCCTTGGAGTGGGAGCTAGTGAAGCTTTCTTT. Translating it yields CASIPLGVGASEAFF.

The rearrangement links TRBV4-3 to TRBJ1-1, with D possibly matching TRBD1 (5 bases). Germline values: CDR1 LGHNA, CDR2 YSLEER. Trimming took 1 base from V and 4 from J, leaving 10 bases between them. The length of the CDR3 is 14 residues. The CDR3 protein is CASSQVKGPTEAFF. In DNA form, the CDR3 reads TGCGCCAGCAGCCAAGTCAAGGGGCCCACTGAAGCTTTCTTT.

This sequence joins TRBV29-1 and TRBJ1-1; the D is unclear. Looked up from germline, CDR1 is SQVTM and CDR2 is ANQGSEA. The CDR3 has 14 residues. Trimming removed 6 bases at V and 1 base at J, with 15 bases between. CDR3 in amino acids: CSVDYTWENTEAFF. CDR3 nucleotide sequence: TGCAGCGTCGACTACACGTGGGAGAACACTGAAGCTTTCTTT.

This clone was counted a few times. In the same sample, other DNA sequences code for this CDR3. This rearrangement joins TRBV30 to TRBJ1-5; perhaps TRBD1 as D (5 bases). CDR3 size: 13 residues. V shed 2 bases and J shed 4 bases, with 9 bases lying between them. CDR1 is GTSNPN, CDR2 SVGIG, per germline (reference sequence). The CDR3 DNA reads as TGTGCCTGGAGTTCGGGGGGAAATCAGCCCCAGCATTTT. Translation: CAWSSGGNQPQHF.

The genes are TRBV7-2 and TRBJ2-5; 8 bases fit TRBD1. Per the germline V gene, CDR1 is SGHTA and CDR2 is FQGNSA. The CDR3 has 15 amino acids. The trim removed 5 bases at V and 4 bases at J, leaving 9 bases unmatched. The CDR3 loop reads CASSKSTGGRETQYF. The CDR3 DNA is TGTGCCAGCAGCAAATCTACAGGGGGGCGAGAGACCCAGTACTTC.

This clone appeared once. The J gene is TRBJ2-5, the V gene TRBV7-9, with TRBD2 as a possible D gene (6 bases). Trimming removed 8 bases from V and 1 base from J, with 14 bases in between. The CDR3 runs to 14 residues. The germline gives CDR1 SEHNR, CDR2 FQNEAQ (reference sequence). The CDR3 is CASEGGGGQETQYF. In DNA, the CDR3 is TGTGCCAGCGAGGGAGGAGGAGGCCAAGAGACCCAGTACTTC.

The chain uses TRBV5-1 and TRBJ1-2, with D possibly matching TRBD1 (6 bases). Trimming shortened V by 1 base and J by 10 bases, and 17 bases separated the two germline ends. Germline CDR1 SGHRS, CDR2 YFSETQ. This CDR3 spans 14 amino acids. The CDR3: CASSLPGAAQDYTF. The CDR3 nucleotides are TGCGCCAGCAGCTTGCCAGGGGCGGCCCAAGACTACACCTTC.

This rearrangement joins TRBV5-5 to TRBJ2-1; D is possibly TRBD2 (5 bases). V was pared by 4 bases and J by 0 bases, with 14 bases between. The CDR3 runs 16 residues. From germline, CDR1 is SGHKS and CDR2 YYEKEE (reference sequence). The CDR3 region is CASSLAAQYSYNEQFF. The CDR3 DNA reads TGTGCCAGCAGCCTAGCCGCCCAGTACTCCTACAATGAGCAGTTCTTC.

This clone was seen more than once but under ten times. The sample holds other DNA sequences that translate to the same CDR3. The genes are TRBV7-3 and TRBJ2-5; possible D gene TRBD2, 5 bases. V lost 5 bases and J 1 base, leaving 11 bases between the germline ends. CDR3 length: 14 amino acids. Germline loops: CDR1 SGHTA, CDR2 FQGTGA. CDR3 DNA sequence: TGTGCCAGCAGCCCCACCGGACTCCAAGAGACCCAGTACTTC. This codes for CASSPTGLQETQYF.

V gene TRBV28 combines with J gene TRBJ2-7, with 10 bases matching TRBD1. Per the germline V gene, CDR1 is MDHEN and CDR2 is SYDVKM. The trim removed 5 bases at V and 4 bases at J, leaving 5 bases unmatched. CDR3 length: 14 residues. The chain's CDR3 is CASSPGQGVYEQYF. CDR3 DNA: TGTGCCAGCAGTCCAGGACAGGGGGTATACGAGCAGTACTTC.

The chain is built from TRBV3-1 (or the pseudogene TRBV3-2) and TRBJ1-2; TRBD1 matches 7 bases. V was clipped by 3 bases and J by 8 bases; unmatched bases: 6. The V gene's germline CDR1 is LGHDT and CDR2 YNNKEL (reference sequence). The CDR3 is 13 residues long. CDR3 coding DNA: TGTGCCAGCAGCCATGTTACAGGGGAGGGCTACACCTTC. The encoded protein is CASSHVTGEGYTF.

V gene TRBV7-9 combines with J gene TRBJ1-1; a weak D match, TRBD1 (5 bases). The CDR3 contains 14 residues. The V end lost 5 bases, the J end lost 8 bases, and 18 bases lay between the germline ends. CDR1 and CDR2 (germline): SEHNR, FQNEAQ (reference sequence). CDR3 amino acids: CASSTSVAGREAFF. The CDR3 nucleotides are TGTGCCAGCAGCACCTCTGTTGCAGGGAGGGAAGCTTTCTTT.

The chain recombines TRBV3-1 (or the pseudogene TRBV3-2) with TRBJ2-5; 7 positions match TRBD2. CDR1 and CDR2 from the germline V gene are LGHDT and YNNKEL (reference sequence). CDR3 length: 17 amino acids. After removal of 3 bases from V and 5 bases from J, the junction contained 15 bases not matched to a gene. DNA for the CDR3: TGTGCCAGCAGCCATCCCCCGGGACTACCCACCCGGGAGACCCAGTACTTC. Its protein product is CASSHPPGLPTRETQYF.